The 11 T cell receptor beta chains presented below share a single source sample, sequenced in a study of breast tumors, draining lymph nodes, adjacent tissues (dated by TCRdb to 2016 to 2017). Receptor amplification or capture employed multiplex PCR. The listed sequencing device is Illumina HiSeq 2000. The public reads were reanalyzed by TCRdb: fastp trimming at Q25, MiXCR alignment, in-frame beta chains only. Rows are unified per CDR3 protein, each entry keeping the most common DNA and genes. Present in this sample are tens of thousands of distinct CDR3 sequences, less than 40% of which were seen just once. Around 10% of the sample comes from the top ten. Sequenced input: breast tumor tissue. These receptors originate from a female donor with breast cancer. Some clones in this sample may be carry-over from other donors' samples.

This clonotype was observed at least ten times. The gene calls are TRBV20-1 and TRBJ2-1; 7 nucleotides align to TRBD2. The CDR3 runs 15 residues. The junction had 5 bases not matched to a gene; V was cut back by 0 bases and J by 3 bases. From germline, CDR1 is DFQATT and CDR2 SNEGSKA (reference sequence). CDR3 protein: CSAREPKRGYNEQFF. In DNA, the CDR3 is TGCAGTGCTAGAGAGCCCAAGCGGGGCTACAATGAGCAGTTCTTC.

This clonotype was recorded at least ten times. The CDR3 DNA reads as TGTGCCAGCAGTTACCCCGGGACTCAGGGGGAGCAGTACTTC. Protein: CASSYPGTQGEQYF. The V and J genes are TRBV28 and TRBJ2-7; D may be TRBD1 or TRBD2 (6 bases each). Between the trimmed V and J ends, which lost 4 bases and 7 bases, there was a span of 17 bases. The CDR3 totals 14 residues. CDR1 is MDHEN and CDR2 is SYDVKM in the germline V gene.

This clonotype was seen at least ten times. DNA of the CDR3: TGTGCCAGCACCTACCCACCCTACGAGCAGTACTTC. Its translation is CASTYPPYEQYF. This sequence joins TRBV6-2 or TRBV6-3 and TRBJ2-7; D ambiguous. The CDR3 runs 12 residues. V lost 7 bases and J lost 2, with 9 bases in between. Germline CDR1 MNHEY, CDR2 SVGEGT.

Here the CDR3 DNA reads TGCAGCGTTGAAGGGGGGCGCACTGAAGCTTTCTTT. This gives the protein CSVEGGRTEAFF. The chain has TRBV29-1 and TRBJ1-1; D may be TRBD1 (6 bases). The V end lost 1 base, the J end lost 4 bases, and 7 bases lay between the germline ends. The CDR3 length is 12 residues. Germline loops: CDR1 SQVTM, CDR2 ANQGSEA.

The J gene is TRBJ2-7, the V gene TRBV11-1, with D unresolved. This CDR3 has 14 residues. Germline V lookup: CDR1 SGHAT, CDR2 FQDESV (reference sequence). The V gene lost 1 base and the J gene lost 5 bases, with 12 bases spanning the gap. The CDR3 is CASSLGAELDEQYF. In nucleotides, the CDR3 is TGTGCCAGCAGCTTAGGGGCGGAACTCGACGAGCAGTACTTC.

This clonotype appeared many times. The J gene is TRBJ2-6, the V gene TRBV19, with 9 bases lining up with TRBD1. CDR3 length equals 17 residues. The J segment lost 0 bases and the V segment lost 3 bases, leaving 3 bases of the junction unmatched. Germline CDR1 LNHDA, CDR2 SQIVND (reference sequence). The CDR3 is CASSIGQGPSGANVLTF. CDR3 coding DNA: TGTGCCAGTAGTATTGGACAGGGGCCCTCTGGGGCCAACGTCCTGACTTTC.

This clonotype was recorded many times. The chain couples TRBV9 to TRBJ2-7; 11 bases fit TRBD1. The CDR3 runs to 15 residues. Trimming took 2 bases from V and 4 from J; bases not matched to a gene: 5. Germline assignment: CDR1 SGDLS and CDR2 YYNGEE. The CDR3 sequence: CASSVGTGGEYEQYF. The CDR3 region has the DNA TGTGCCAGCAGCGTCGGGACAGGGGGGGAGTACGAGCAGTACTTC.

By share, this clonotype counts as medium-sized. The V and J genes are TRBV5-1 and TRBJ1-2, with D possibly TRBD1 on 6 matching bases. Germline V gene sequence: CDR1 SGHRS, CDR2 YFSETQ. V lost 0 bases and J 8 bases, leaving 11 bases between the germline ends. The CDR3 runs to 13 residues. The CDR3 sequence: CASSLGGGEGYTF. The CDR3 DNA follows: TGCGCCAGCAGCTTGGGTGGGGGCGAAGGCTACACCTTC.

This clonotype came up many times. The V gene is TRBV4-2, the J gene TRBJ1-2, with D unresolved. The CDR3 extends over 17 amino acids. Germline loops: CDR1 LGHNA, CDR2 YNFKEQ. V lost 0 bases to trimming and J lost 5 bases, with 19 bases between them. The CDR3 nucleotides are TGTGCCAGCAGCCAAGAAGCTATGACCATGGGGTTTTATGGCTACACCTTC. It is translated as CASSQEAMTMGFYGYTF.

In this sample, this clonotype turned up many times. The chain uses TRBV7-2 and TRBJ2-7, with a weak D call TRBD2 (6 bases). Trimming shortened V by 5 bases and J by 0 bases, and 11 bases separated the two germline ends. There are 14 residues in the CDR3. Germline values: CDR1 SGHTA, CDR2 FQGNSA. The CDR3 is CASSGDSYSYEQYF. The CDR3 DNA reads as TGTGCCAGCAGCGGGGACTCCTACTCCTACGAGCAGTACTTC.

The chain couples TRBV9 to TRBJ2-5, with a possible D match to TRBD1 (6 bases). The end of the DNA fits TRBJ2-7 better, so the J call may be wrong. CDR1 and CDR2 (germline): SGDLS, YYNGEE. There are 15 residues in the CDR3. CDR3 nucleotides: TGTGCCAGCAGCCCTTACAGGGATAGGTCCTACGAGCAGTACTTC. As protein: CASSPYRDRSYEQYF.